This TCR beta chain was sequenced for a study of CD8+ T cells in alopecia areata. cDNA reverse transcribed from extracted RNA served as the sequencing template. This table comes from immunoSEQ multiplex PCR, and its TCRdb copy is limited to in-frame clones, with some not included. In the table there are 150,000 to 200,000 clones, approximately 56% of which are singletons. Study observations and caveats: Just one nonresponder means the tie between baseline CD8+ expansion and response stays uncertain.

Trimming took off 0 bases at V and 6 bases at J, with 12 bases between the two ends. The CDR3 extends over 15 amino acids. CDR1 is LNHNV, CDR2 YYDKDF, per germline (reference sequence). Treatment here: oral pan-JAK inhibitor, 5-10 mg twice daily. A note on this clone: Its target is unknown.

This specimen was CD4+ T cells sorted from blood, taken at week 4, from a patient treated with tofacitinib. The source of this sequence is a human donor with alopecia areata. The chain is built from TRBV15 and TRBJ2-1; no firm D call. The CDR3 protein is CATSRDGSRTNEQFF. CDR3 sequence (DNA): TGTGCCACCAGCAGAGATGGGTCGCGGACCAATGAGCAGTTCTTC. Supplemented by reference TRBV15 and TRBJ2-1, the full variable domain reads DAMVIQNPRYQVTQFGKPVTLSCSQTLNHNVMYWYQQKSSQAPKLLFHYYDKDFNNEADTPDNFQSRRPNTSFCFLDIRSPGLGDTAMYLCATSRDGSRTNEQFFGPGTRLTVL.